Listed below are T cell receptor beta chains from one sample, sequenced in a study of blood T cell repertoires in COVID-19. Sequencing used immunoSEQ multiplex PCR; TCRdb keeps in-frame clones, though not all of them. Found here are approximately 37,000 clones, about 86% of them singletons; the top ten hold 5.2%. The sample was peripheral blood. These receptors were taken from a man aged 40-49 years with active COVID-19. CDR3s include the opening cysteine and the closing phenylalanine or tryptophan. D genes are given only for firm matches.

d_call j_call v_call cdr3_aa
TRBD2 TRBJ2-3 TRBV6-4 CASSDAGGTDTQYF
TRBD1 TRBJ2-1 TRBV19 CASRGQGVENEQFF
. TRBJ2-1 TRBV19 CASSITYYNEQFF
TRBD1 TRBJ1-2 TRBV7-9 CASSKGQGLGNGYTF
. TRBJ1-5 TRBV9 CASSVQGDGQPQHF
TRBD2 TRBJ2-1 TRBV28 CASVSGSSYNEQFF
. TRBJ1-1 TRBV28 CASRGEDGPYEAFF
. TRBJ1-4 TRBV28 CASSLYQINNEKLFF
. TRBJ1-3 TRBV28 CASSATRSGNTIYF
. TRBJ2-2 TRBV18 CASSPDRGGELFF
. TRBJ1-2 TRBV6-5 CASRSTGGAGYGYTF
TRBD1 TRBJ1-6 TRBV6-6 CASSPGTGWSPLHF
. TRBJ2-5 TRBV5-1 CASSFNQETQYF
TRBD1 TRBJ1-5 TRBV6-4 CASSDSDRANRRPQHF
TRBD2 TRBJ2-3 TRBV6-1 CASSEMTSGGTDTQYF
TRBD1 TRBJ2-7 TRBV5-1 CASSSTGGAYEQYF
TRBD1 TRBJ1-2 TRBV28 CASSSRDRVTNYGYTF
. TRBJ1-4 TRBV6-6 CASRLEGKLFF
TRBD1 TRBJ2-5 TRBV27 CASRARGTGDQETQYF
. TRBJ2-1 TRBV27 CASSFPSGERWDYEQFF
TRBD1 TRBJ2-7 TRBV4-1 CASSLGQGAYEQYF
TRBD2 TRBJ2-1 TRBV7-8 CASSPSGGVGSYNEQFF
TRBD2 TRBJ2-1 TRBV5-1 CASSAGTSGRFGEQFF
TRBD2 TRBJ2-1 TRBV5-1 CASSSGLAGQEQFF
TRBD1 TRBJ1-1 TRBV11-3 CASSQGGRGLNRDTEAFF
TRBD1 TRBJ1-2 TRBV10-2 CATTPDRGYGYTF
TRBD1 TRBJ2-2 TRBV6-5 CASSYSLDRGAGELFF
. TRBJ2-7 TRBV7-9 CASSSRRKLHEQYF
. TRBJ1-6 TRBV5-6 CASSPASTGMGSPLHF
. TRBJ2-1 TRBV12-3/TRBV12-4 CASSLGTAGEQFF
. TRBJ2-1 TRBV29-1 CSVEGPPLGSNEQFF
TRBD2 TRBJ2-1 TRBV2 CASSGISGTEQFF
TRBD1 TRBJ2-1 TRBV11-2 CASSSPPDRSGNEQFF
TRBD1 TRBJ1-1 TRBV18 CASSPLPDRVTEAFF